This is a list of T cell receptor beta chains from one sample in a study of blood T cells in healthy people across ages. TCRdb re-derived calls from the 5' RACE reads in MiXCR, one entry per CDR3 protein. Of about 640,000 distinct CDR3 sequences in the sample, approximately 50% were seen once. Sequencing used blood. These TCRs come from a man aged 55-75 years in good health. The CDR3 runs from the conserved cysteine through the conserved F or W. The D gene is left open where the match is weak. Part of the rows lack a size; the others show once, few, many or a class for expanded clones.

TRBV4-1,TRBD1,TRBJ2-5,-,TGCGCCAGCAGCCAAGAAGGGGGCCACCAAGAGACCCAGTACTTC,CASSQEGGHQETQYF
TRBV29-1,-,TRBJ1-2,-,TGCAGCGTTGAAGAAACGGACTATGGCTACACCTTC,CSVEETDYGYTF
TRBV27,TRBD1,TRBJ2-1,-,TGTGCCAGCAGTCTCCGACAGGGGGTCGGTGAGCAGTTCTTC,CASSLRQGVGEQFF
TRBV7-8,-,TRBJ2-7,-,TGTGCCAGCAGCTTGGGAGCAGGCGGAGACTACGAGCAGTACTTC,CASSLGAGGDYEQYF
TRBV12-3/TRBV12-4,TRBD2,TRBJ2-5,few,TGTGCCAGCAGCGACCGGGGGCTAGCGGGAGAGACCCAGTACTTC,CASSDRGLAGETQYF
TRBV25-1,-,TRBJ1-2,-,TGTGCCAGCAGTGCTCTAGGGTACTATGGCTACACCTTC,CASSALGYYGYTF
TRBV12-3/TRBV12-4,-,TRBJ2-3,-,TGTGCCAGCAGTACCACTGCCCATTCCCCGCAGTATTTT,CASSTTAHSPQYF
TRBV10-2,TRBD2,TRBJ2-1,once,TGCGCCAGCGCACCGACTAGCGGCGCCGGTAATGAGCAGTTCTTC,CASAPTSGAGNEQFF
TRBV7-9,-,TRBJ2-5,-,TGTGCCAGCAGCTCCTTTGGGGATCCTAAAGAGACCCAGTACTTC,CASSSFGDPKETQYF
TRBV7-2,-,TRBJ1-5,-,TGTGCCAGCAGCTTAGGATACAACAGGGATCAGCCCCAGCATTTT,CASSLGYNRDQPQHF
TRBV10-3,TRBD1,TRBJ1-2,few,TGTGCCATCAGTGAGTCGGGACAGAGCTATGGCTACACCTTC,CAISESGQSYGYTF
TRBV24-1,TRBD2,TRBJ2-2,-,TGTGCCACCAGTTTGGGGGGGGTTAACACCGGGGAGCTGTTTTTT,CATSLGGVNTGELFF
TRBV12-3/TRBV12-4,TRBD1,TRBJ1-1,-,TGTGCCAGCAGTGTCGACAGGGTGAGCACTGAAGCTTTCTTT,CASSVDRVSTEAFF
TRBV7-3,TRBD2,TRBJ2-1,once,TGTGCCAGCAGCTTAATGGGACTAGCTTATGAGCAGTTCTTC,CASSLMGLAYEQFF
TRBV3-1,TRBD1,TRBJ1-2,few,TGTGCCAGCAGCAGCGGACAGGGGCTCGGCTACACCTTC,CASSSGQGLGYTF
TRBV5-1,TRBD1,TRBJ2-5,few,TGCGCCAGCAGCTTGGCGACAGGGCGCCAAGAGACCCAGTACTTC,CASSLATGRQETQYF
TRBV24-1,TRBD1,TRBJ2-5,-,TGTGCCACCAGTGATGCACAGGGGGCTAATGAGCAGTACTTC,CATSDAQGANEQYF
TRBV5-1,-,TRBJ1-1,-,TGCGCCAGCAGCGAAGGGACTGACACTGAAGCTTTCTTT,CASSEGTDTEAFF
TRBV15,TRBD1,TRBJ2-7,few,TGTGCCACCAGCGACCGACAGGGGAGCTCCTACGAGCAGTACTTC,CATSDRQGSSYEQYF
TRBV27,-,TRBJ1-2,-,TGTGCCAGCAGTTTAACCCTACCGACTCTTAAAGCTAACTATGGCTACACCTTC,CASSLTLPTLKANYGYTF
TRBV4-1,-,TRBJ1-1,-,TGCGCCAGCAGCCAGTACCCCGGGGCCATGAACACTGAAGCTTTCTTT,CASSQYPGAMNTEAFF
TRBV4-1,TRBD2,TRBJ2-5,few,TGCGCCAGCAGCCAAGAGGGTTCCTTGGGGGGGAACCAAGAGACCCAGTACTTC,CASSQEGSLGGNQETQYF
TRBV3-1,-,TRBJ2-6,-,TGTGCCAGCAGTTCCGTAGCTTCCGGGGCCAACGTCCTGACTTTC,CASSSVASGANVLTF
TRBV21-1,-,TRBJ2-7,-,TGTGCCAGCAGCGCGAAACTAGCGGGGGGATACAATGAGCAGTACTTC,CASSAKLAGGYNEQYF
TRBV6-8,-,TRBJ2-5,once,TGTGCCAACGGACTTGGGGATGGGGTAGGGGAGCAGTACTTC,CANGLGDGVGEQYF
TRBV18,TRBD2,TRBJ2-7,-,TGTGCCAGCTCACCAGCGTTTGGACTAGCTTCGGACGAGCAGTACTTC,CASSPAFGLASDEQYF
TRBV3-1,TRBD2,TRBJ2-5,-,TGTGCCAGCAACCGACTAGCGGGAGTGGGCGCAAAAGAGACCCAGTACTTC,CASNRLAGVGAKETQYF
TRBV20-1,TRBD1,TRBJ1-2,-,TGCAGTGCTAAACAGGGGTTTCTTCAGGGCTACACCTTC,CSAKQGFLQGYTF
TRBV14,-,TRBJ2-1,-,TGTGCCAGCAGCCTCCTCCGGGCGGGGATGGGCAATGAGCAGTTCTTC,CASSLLRAGMGNEQFF
TRBV20-1,-,TRBJ2-1,-,TGCAGTGCTAGAGGCTGGAATGAGCAGTTCTTC,CSARGWNEQFF
TRBV5-1,-,TRBJ1-6,-,TGCGCCAGCAGCTTGGCCCAACAGCAACATAATTCACCCCTCCACTTT,CASSLAQQQHNSPLHF
TRBV20-1,TRBD1,TRBJ1-2,-,TGCAGTGTGGGAGGGGGCATTAACTATGGCTACACCTTC,CSVGGGINYGYTF
TRBV20-1,-,TRBJ2-7,few,TGCAGTGCTGCGAGACCGAGAGCCTACGAGCAGTACTTC,CSAARPRAYEQYF
TRBV12-3/TRBV12-4,-,TRBJ2-7,-,TGTGCCAGCAGCCACAGAGCCCTTTCCTACGAGCAGTACTTC,CASSHRALSYEQYF
TRBV5-1,TRBD2,TRBJ2-3,-,TGCGCCAGCAGCTTAGGGGACGGAGTAGCGGGGAATACGCAGTATTTT,CASSLGDGVAGNTQYF
TRBV6-2/TRBV6-3,-,TRBJ2-1,many,TGTGCCAGCAGTCGGGGGCCCTCGTTTGAGCAGTTCTTC,CASSRGPSFEQFF